This T cell receptor (beta chain) emerged from a study of cytomegalovirus exposure and HLA in healthy donors. A multiplex PCR was run with 60 Vbeta primers and 13 Jbeta primers. Clones were read by immunoSEQ multiplex PCR, and TCRdb kept only the in-frame ones, dropping some. The sample contains 110,000 to 150,000 clones, around 80% of which appear only once. With 3 bases removed from V and 6 bases from J, the gap between germline ends came to 9 bases. Germline V lookup: CDR1 SNHLY, CDR2 FYNNEI. CDR3 length equals 13 residues. The material sequenced was PBMCs. The TCR was taken from a man aged 18-30 years in good health and CMV-seropositive. The chain joins TRBV2 to TRBJ1-5; maybe TRBD1 (5 bases). For the CDR3, the DNA is TGTGCCAGCAGTGAGGGAGGGACTCAGCCCCAGCATTTT. Protein: CASSEGGTQPQHF. Based on the CDR3 plus reference TRBV2 and TRBJ1-5, the full variable domain is EPEVTQTPSHQVTQMGQEVILRCVPISNHLYFYWYRQILGQKVEFLVSFYNNEISEKSEIFDDQFSVERPDGSNFTLKIRSTKLEDSAMYFCASSEGGTQPQHFGDGTRLSIL.